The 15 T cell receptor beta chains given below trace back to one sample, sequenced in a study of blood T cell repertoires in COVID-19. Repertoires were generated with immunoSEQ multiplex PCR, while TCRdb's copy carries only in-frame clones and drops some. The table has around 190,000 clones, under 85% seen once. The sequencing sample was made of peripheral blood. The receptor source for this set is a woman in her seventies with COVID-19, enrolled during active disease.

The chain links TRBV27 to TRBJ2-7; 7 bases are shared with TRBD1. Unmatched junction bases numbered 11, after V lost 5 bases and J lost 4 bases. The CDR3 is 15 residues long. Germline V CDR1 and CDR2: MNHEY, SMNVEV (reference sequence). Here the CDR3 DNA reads TGTGCCAGCAGTCGCTCTTGGGACAGATGGTACGAGCAGTACTTC. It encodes CASSRSWDRWYEQYF.

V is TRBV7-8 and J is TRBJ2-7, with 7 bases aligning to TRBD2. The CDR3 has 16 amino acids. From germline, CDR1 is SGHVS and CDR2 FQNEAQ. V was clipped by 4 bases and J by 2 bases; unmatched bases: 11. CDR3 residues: CASSWQVGGFTYEQYF. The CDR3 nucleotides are TGTGCCAGCAGCTGGCAAGTGGGGGGGTTCACCTACGAGCAGTACTTC.

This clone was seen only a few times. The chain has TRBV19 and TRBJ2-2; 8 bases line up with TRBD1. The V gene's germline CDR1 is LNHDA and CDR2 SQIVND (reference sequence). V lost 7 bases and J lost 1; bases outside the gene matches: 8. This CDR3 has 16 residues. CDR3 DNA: TGTGCCAGTAAGGCCAGGGGGCCCGAGAACACCGGGGAGCTGTTTTTT. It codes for CASKARGPENTGELFF. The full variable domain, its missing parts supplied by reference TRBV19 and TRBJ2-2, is DGGITQSPKYLFRKEGQNVTLSCEQNLNHDAMYWYRQDPGQGLRLIYYSQIVNDFQKGDIAEGYSVSREKKESFPLTVTSAQKNPTAFYLCASKARGPENTGELFFGEGSRLTVL.

The CDR3 sequence is CATGTTRFTGELFF. DNA for the CDR3: TGTGCCACCGGGACTACCCGCTTCACCGGGGAGCTGTTTTTT. The V and J genes are TRBV6-5 and TRBJ2-2; TRBD2 matches at 7 bases. This CDR3 is 14 amino acids long. With 10 bases clipped from V and 4 bases from J, the junction kept 9 bases outside the gene matches. Germline-derived CDR1 and CDR2 are MNHEY and SVGAGI.

The DNA for the CDR3 is TGTGCCAGCAGCTTAGAATATAGATGGGAGGGCTCTGGAAACACCATATATTTT. This codes for CASSLEYRWEGSGNTIYF. V is TRBV11-2 and J is TRBJ1-3; D is undetermined. The length of the CDR3 is 18 residues. V lost 0 bases, J lost 0 bases, and 15 bases lay in between. Germline assignment: CDR1 SGHAT and CDR2 FQNNGV.

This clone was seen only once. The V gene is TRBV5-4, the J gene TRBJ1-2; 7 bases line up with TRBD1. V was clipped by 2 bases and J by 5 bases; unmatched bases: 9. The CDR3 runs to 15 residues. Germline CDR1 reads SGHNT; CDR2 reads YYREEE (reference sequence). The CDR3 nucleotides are TGTGCCAGCAGCTTAGAAGGTAGACAGGGATATGGCTACACCTTC. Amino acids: CASSLEGRQGYGYTF.

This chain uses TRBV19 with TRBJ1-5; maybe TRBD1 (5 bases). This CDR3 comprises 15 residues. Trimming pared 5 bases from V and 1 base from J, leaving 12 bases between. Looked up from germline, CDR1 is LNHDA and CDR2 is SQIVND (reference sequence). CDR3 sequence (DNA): TGTGCCAGTAGTCCGTCGGACAACAGCAATCAGCCCCAGCATTTT. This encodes CASSPSDNSNQPQHF.

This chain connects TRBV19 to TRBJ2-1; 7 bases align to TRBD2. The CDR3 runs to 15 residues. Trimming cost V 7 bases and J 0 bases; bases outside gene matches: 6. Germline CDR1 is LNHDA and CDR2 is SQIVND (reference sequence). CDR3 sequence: CASKTLAASYNEQFF. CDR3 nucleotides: TGTGCCAGTAAGACCCTAGCGGCCTCCTACAATGAGCAGTTCTTC.

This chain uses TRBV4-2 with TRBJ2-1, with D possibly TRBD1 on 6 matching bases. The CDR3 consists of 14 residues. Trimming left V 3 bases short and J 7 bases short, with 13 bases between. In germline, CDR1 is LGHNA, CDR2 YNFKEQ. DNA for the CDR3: TGTGCCAGCAGCCATCCCTCAGGGGAAAATGAGCAGTTCTTC. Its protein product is CASSHPSGENEQFF.

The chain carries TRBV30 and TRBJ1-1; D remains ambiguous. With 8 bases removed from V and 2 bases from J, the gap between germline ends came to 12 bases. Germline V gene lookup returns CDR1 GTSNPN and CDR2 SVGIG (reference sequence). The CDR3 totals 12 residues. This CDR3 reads CAGTVLNTEAFF. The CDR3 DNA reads TGTGCCGGTACAGTCTTAAACACTGAAGCTTTCTTT.

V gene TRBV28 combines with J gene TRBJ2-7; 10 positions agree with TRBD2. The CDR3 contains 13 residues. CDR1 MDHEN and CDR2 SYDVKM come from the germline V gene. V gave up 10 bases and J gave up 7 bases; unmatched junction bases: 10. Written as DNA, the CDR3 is TGTGCCACTAGGACTAGCGGCCTGAGAGAGCAGTACTTC. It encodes CATRTSGLREQYF. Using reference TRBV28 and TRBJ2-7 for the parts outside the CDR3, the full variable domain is DVKVTQSSRYLVKRTGEKVFLECVQDMDHENMFWYRQDPGLGLRLIYFSYDVKMKEKGDIPEGYSVSREKKERFSLILESASTNQTSMYLCATRTSGLREQYFGPGTRLTVT.

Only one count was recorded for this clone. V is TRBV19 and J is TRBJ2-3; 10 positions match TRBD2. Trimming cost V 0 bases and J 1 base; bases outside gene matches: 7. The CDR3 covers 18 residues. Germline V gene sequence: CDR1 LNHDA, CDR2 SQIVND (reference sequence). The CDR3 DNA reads TGTGCCAGTAGTATAGATGTAGCTAGCGGGAGAGGCACAGATACGCAGTATTTT. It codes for CASSIDVASGRGTDTQYF.

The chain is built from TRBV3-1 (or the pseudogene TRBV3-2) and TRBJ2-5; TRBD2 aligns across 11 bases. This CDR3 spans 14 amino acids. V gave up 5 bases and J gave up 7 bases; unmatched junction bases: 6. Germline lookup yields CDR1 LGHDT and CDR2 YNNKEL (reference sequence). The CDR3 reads CASSETSGRGTQYF. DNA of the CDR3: TGTGCCAGCAGCGAAACTAGCGGGAGAGGGACCCAGTACTTC.

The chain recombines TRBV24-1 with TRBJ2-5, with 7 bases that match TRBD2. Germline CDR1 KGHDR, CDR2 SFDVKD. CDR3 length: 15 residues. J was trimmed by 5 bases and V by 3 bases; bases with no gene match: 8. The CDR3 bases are TGTGCCACCAGTGATGGCAGCGGGAAGCGGGAGACCCAGTACTTC. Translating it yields CATSDGSGKRETQYF.

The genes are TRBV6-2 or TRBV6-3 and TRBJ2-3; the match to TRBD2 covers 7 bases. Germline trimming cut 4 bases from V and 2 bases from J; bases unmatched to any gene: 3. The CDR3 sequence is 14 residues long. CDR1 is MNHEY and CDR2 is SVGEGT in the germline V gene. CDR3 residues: CASSSGGPTDTQYF. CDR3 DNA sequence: TGTGCCAGCAGTTCGGGAGGCCCCACAGATACGCAGTATTTT.